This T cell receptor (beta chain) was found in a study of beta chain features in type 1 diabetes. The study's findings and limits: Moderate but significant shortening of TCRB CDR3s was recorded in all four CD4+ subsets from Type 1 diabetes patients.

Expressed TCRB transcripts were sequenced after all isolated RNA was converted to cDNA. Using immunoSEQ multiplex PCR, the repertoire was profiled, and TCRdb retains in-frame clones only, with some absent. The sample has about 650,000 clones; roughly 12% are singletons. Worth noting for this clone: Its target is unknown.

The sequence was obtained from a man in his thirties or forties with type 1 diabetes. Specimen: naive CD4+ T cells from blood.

CDR3 nucleotide sequence: TGTGCCAGCAGCCAAAACAGCCTTAATGAGCAGTTCTTC. Its translation is CASSQNSLNEQFF. The gene calls are TRBV14 and TRBJ2-1; D is unclear. Trimming removed 2 bases at V and 7 bases at J, with 9 bases between. The CDR3 has 13 amino acids. Germline V gene lookup returns CDR1 SGHDN and CDR2 FVKESK.